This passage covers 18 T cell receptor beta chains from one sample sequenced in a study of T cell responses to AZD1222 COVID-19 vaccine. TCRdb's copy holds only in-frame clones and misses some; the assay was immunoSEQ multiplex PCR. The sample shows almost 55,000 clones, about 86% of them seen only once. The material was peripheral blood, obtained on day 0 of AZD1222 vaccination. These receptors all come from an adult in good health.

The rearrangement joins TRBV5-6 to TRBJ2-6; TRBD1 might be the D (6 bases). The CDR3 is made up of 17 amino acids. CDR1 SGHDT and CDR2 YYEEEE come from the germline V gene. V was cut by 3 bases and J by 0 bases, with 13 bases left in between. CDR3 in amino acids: CASSSRTESSGANVLTF. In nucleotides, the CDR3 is TGTGCCAGCAGCTCGCGGACAGAGAGCTCTGGGGCCAACGTCCTGACTTTC.

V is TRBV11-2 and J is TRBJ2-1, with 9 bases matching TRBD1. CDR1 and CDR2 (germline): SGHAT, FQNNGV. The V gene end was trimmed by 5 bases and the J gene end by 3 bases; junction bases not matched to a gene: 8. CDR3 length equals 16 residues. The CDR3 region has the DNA TGTGCCAGCAGCACTGTTGCGGGACAGGGCTACAATGAGCAGTTCTTC. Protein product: CASSTVAGQGYNEQFF. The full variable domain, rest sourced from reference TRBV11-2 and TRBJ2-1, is EAGVAQSPRYKIIEKRQSVAFWCNPISGHATLYWYQQILGQGPKLLIQFQNNGVVDDSQLPKDRFSAERLKGVDSTLKIQPAKLEDSAVYLCASSTVAGQGYNEQFFGPGTRLTVL.

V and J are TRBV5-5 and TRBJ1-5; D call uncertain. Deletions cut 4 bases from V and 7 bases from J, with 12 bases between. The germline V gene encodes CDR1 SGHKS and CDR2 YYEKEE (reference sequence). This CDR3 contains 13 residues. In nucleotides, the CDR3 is TGTGCCAGCAGCGCGGATGTTGTCCAGCCCCAGCATTTT. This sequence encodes CASSADVVQPQHF.

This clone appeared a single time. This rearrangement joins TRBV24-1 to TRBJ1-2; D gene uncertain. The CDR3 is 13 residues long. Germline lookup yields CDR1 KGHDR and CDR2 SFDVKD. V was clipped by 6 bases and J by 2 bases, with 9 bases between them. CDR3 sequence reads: CATSINANYGYTF. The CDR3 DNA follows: TGTGCCACCAGTATAAACGCGAACTATGGCTACACCTTC.

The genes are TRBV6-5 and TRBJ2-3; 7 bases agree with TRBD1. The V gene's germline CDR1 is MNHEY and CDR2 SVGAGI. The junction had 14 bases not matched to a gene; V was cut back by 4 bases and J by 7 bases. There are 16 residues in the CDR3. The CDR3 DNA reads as TGTGCCAGCAGTTTTCTAGGGGGCCGAGTTACGAATACGCAGTATTTT. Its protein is CASSFLGGRVTNTQYF.

The CDR3 spells CAWSVMVEVNTEAFF. In nucleotides, the CDR3 is TGTGCCTGGAGTGTAATGGTGGAGGTGAACACTGAAGCTTTCTTT. The J gene is TRBJ1-1, the V gene TRBV30; D gene uncertain. The CDR3 covers 15 residues. Looked up from germline, CDR1 is GTSNPN and CDR2 is SVGIG (reference sequence). Trimming left V 0 bases short and J 0 bases short, with 11 bases between. Complete variable domain (other parts from reference TRBV30 and TRBJ1-1): SQTIHQWPATLVQPVGSPLSLECTVEGTSNPNLYWYRQAAGRGLQLLFYSVGIGQISSEVPQNLSASRPQDRQFILSSKKLLLSDSGFYLCAWSVMVEVNTEAFFGQGTRLTVV.

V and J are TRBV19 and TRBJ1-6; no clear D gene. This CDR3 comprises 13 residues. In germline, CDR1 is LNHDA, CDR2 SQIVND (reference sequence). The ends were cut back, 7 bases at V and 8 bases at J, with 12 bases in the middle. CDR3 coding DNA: TGTGCCAGTACATCCGGGGTACATTCACCCCTCCACTTT. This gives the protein CASTSGVHSPLHF.

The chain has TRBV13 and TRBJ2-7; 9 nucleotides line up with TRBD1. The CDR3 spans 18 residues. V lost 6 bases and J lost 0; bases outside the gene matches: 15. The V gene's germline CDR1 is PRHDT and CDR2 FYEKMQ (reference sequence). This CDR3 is CASSSPGSGQGLSYEQYF. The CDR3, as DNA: TGTGCCAGCAGTTCTCCCGGTTCCGGACAGGGGCTCTCCTACGAGCAGTACTTC.

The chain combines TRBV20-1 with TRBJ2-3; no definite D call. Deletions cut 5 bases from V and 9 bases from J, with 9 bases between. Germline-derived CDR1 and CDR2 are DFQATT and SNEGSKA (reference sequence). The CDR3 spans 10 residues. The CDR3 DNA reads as TGCAGTGCTGGGCTAGAGACGCAGTATTTT. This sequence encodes CSAGLETQYF.

In nucleotides, the CDR3 is TGCAGCGTTCGAAAAGCGGGAGAGCAGTTCTTC. It codes for CSVRKAGEQFF. This sequence joins TRBV29-1 and TRBJ2-1; 7 bases map to TRBD2. This CDR3 is built from 11 residues. CDR1 and CDR2 (germline): SQVTM, ANQGSEA. V lost 5 bases and J lost 10; bases outside the gene matches: 5.

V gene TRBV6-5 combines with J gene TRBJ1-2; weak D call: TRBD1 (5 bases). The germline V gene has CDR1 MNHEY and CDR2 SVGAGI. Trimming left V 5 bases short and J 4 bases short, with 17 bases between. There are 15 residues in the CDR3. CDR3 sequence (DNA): TGTGCCAGCAGTCCCGGGGGACCCCCCAGCTATGGCTACACCTTC. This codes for CASSPGGPPSYGYTF.

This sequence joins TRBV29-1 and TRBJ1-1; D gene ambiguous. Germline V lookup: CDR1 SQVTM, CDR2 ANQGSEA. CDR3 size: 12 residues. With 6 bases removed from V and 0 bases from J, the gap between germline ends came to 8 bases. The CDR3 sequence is CSVNRMNTEAFF. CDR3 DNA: TGCAGCGTCAACCGGATGAACACTGAAGCTTTCTTT.

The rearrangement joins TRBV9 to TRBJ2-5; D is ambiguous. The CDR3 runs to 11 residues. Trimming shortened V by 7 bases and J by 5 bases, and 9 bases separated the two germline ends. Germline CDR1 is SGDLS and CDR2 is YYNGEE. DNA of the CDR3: TGTGCCAGCGGTTTGGGGGAGACCCAGTACTTC. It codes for CASGLGETQYF.

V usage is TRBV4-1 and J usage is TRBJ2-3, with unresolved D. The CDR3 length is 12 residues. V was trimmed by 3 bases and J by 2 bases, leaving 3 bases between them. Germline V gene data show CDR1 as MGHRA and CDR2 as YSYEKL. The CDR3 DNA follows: TGCGCCAGCAGCCAGGACACAGATACGCAGTATTTT. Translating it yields CASSQDTDTQYF.

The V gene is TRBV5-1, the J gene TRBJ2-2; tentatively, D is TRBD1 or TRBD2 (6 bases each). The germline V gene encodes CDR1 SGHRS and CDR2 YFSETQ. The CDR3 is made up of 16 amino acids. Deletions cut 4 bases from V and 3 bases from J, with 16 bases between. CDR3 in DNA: TGCGCCAGCAGCCCGAGCCGGGGGCGAGACACCGGGGAGCTGTTTTTT. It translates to CASSPSRGRDTGELFF.

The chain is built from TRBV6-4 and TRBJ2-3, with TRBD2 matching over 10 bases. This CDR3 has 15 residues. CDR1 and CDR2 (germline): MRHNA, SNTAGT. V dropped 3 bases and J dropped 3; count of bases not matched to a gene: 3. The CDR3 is CASSDTSGNTDTQYF. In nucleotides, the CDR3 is TGTGCCAGCAGTGATACTAGCGGGAATACAGATACGCAGTATTTT.

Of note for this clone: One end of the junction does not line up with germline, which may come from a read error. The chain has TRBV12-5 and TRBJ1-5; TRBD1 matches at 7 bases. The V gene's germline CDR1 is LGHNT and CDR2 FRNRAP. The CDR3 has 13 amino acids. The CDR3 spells CASGVLGTDAQHF. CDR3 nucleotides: TGCGCCTCAGGGGTACTCGGGACAGACGCCCAGCATTTT.

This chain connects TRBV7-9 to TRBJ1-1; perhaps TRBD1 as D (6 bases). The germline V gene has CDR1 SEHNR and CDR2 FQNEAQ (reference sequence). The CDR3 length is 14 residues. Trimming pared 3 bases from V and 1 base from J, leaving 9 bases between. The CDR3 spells CASSFGQSNTEAFF. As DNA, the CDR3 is TGTGCCAGCAGCTTTGGACAGTCGAACACTGAAGCTTTCTTT. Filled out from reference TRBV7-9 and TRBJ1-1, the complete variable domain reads DTGVSQNPRHKITKRGQNVTFRCDPISEHNRLYWYRQTLGQGPEFLTYFQNEAQLEKSRLLSDRFSAERPKGSFSTLEIQRTEQGDSAMYLCASSFGQSNTEAFFGQGTRLTVV.